This T cell receptor (beta chain) comes out of a study of CD8 T cells in ankylosing spondylitis. Quantitative 5'-RACE with molecular barcodes produced the TCR beta libraries. TCRdb redid the calling of the 5' RACE reads with MiXCR, one entry per CDR3 protein. The table includes about 800,000 distinct CDR3 sequences, over 9.5% detected once. Germline loops: CDR1 KGHDR, CDR2 SFDVKD. V gave up 1 base and J gave up 1 base, with 6 bases separating them. This CDR3 has 14 residues. Notes on this clonotype: Antigen specificity is unknown.

Study-level points and caveats: Significantly higher representation of disease-linked clones was reported for matched ankylosing spondylitis synovial fluid. Disease-associated clones were CD8+ and fairly uncommon in peripheral blood. Past studies reported some motif variants in reactive arthritis synovial fluid and blood. Blood of patients with ankylosing spondylitis appeared to be characterized by a TCR beta motif of roughly eight highly homologous variants.

V usage is TRBV24-1 and J usage is TRBJ2-5; D is ambiguous. Input material: blood, either unsorted or a sorted T cell fraction (not recorded which). This sequence was found in a male donor with ankylosing spondylitis. CDR3: CATSDFATQETQYF. In nucleotides, the CDR3 is TGTGCCACCAGTGATTTCGCCACCCAAGAGACCCAGTACTTC.